This T cell receptor beta chain was sequenced for a study of blood T cell repertoires in COVID-19. Study details: Whether acute or convalescent, the COVID-19 samples came from the United States, Italy and Spain. In each case, the material was cDNA or gDNA derived from T cells, B-cell-depleted T cells, or PBMCs.

The protocol was immunoSEQ multiplex PCR, while the TCRdb copy is restricted to in-frame clones and leaves out a portion. The table includes about 34,000 clones, more than 85% detected once. CDR1 is MNHEY, CDR2 SMNVEV, per germline (reference sequence). V lost 3 bases, J lost 13 bases, and 12 bases stayed unmatched. This CDR3 is built from 14 residues. The clonotype originates from a human donor in a cohort sampled during active COVID-19. The chain uses TRBV27 and TRBJ2-3, with 8 positions matching TRBD2. The sequencing input was peripheral blood. The CDR3 bases are TGTGCCAGCAGTTTTCCGGGACTAGGTAATCGGAAGTATTTT. Translated, it gives CASSFPGLGNRKYF.